Below, 7 T cell receptor beta chains from the same sample are listed, as sequenced in a study of T cell responses to AZD1222 COVID-19 vaccine. TCRdb's table, derived via immunoSEQ multiplex PCR, lists solely in-frame clones and lacks some. The repertoire consists of around 72,000 clones, with approximately 85% occurring once and the leading ten covering 5.4%. The specimen was peripheral blood, collected on day 0 of AZD1222 vaccination. The receptors were gathered from an adult in good health.

This clone occurred once. The CDR3 protein is CASSDQGGGGYTF. CDR3 in DNA: TGTGCCAGCAGCGACCAAGGGGGGGGTGGCTACACCTTC. V usage is TRBV6-5 and J usage is TRBJ1-2, with a tentative D call TRBD1 (6 bases). The ends were cut back, 6 bases at V and 7 bases at J, with 15 bases in the middle. This CDR3 has 13 amino acids. Per germline, CDR1 MNHEY and CDR2 SVGAGI.

This clone was picked up one time. The chain couples TRBV16 to TRBJ1-4; 9 positions match TRBD1. V was pared by 1 base and J by 4 bases, with 1 base of the junction left unmatched. The CDR3 is 15 amino acids. In germline, CDR1 is KGHSY, CDR2 FQNENV. CDR3 in amino acids: CASSQLGQGNEKLFF. In nucleotides, the CDR3 is TGTGCCAGCAGCCAATTGGGACAGGGTAATGAAAAACTGTTTTTT.

In the case of this clone: Relative to the germline gene, one junction end is altered; a read error may explain this. This chain uses TRBV5-8 with TRBJ2-7; 7 nucleotides match TRBD1. This CDR3 spans 10 amino acids. Looked up from germline, CDR1 is SGHTS and CDR2 is YDEGEE. In DNA form, the CDR3 reads TGTGCCAGCAGCCCCGGGGACAGATCCTTC. Translation: CASSPGDRSF.

The genes are TRBV2 and TRBJ1-2; D might be TRBD1 (6 bases). CDR1 SNHLY and CDR2 FYNNEI come from the germline V gene. This CDR3 is built from 14 residues. V gave up 5 bases and J gave up 6 bases, with 16 bases separating them. CDR3 nucleotide sequence: TGTGCCAGCAGTCCACAGGGTGTATGGGATGGCTACACCTTC. Its protein is CASSPQGVWDGYTF.

The chain has TRBV10-3 and TRBJ2-7; D might be TRBD1 or TRBD2, each matching 5 bases. Germline CDR1 and CDR2: ENHRY and SYGVKD. The CDR3 sequence is 13 residues long. V lost 11 bases and J 1 base, leaving 15 bases between the germline ends. CDR3 bases: TGTGCCGTGGGCCGGGACGGATCCTACGAGCAGTACTTC. Encoded protein: CAVGRDGSYEQYF.

This clone was seen a few times. The V gene is TRBV9, the J gene TRBJ2-2; D is perhaps TRBD1 (6 bases). V lost 5 bases and J 5 bases, leaving 10 bases between the germline ends. Germline-derived CDR1 and CDR2 are SGDLS and YYNGEE. The CDR3 is 13 amino acids. DNA for the CDR3: TGTGCCAGCAGTCCAGGGACAACCGGGGAGCTGTTTTTT. Protein: CASSPGTTGELFF.

In this sample, this clone turned up a few times. J is TRBJ2-1 and V is TRBV30; D might be TRBD1 (6 bases). Trimming took 4 bases from V and 5 from J, leaving 6 bases between them. Germline assignment: CDR1 GTSNPN and CDR2 SVGIG (reference sequence). CDR3 length equals 11 residues. The CDR3 spells CAWKGDNEQFF. The CDR3 coding sequence is TGTGCCTGGAAGGGGGACAATGAGCAGTTCTTC. Complete variable domain (other parts from reference TRBV30 and TRBJ2-1): SQTIHQWPATLVQPVGSPLSLECTVEGTSNPNLYWYRQAAGRGLQLLFYSVGIGQISSEVPQNLSASRPQDRQFILSSKKLLLSDSGFYLCAWKGDNEQFFGPGTRLTVL.